This TCR beta chain was profiled in a study of T cell responses to AZD1222 COVID-19 vaccine. Overall study findings and caveats: Seropositive status at baseline applied to only five to seven AZD1222 recipients. Unmutated variant regions are reportedly the target of nearly half of TCRs that are spike-specific.

Assay: immunoSEQ multiplex PCR; the TCRdb copy retains only in-frame clones and omits some. The sample consists of about 130,000 clones, more than 70% of them appearing once. This clone was counted between two and nine times. Its antigen is as yet unknown. The specimen was peripheral blood, collected on day 0 of AZD1222 vaccination. This TCR came from an adult in good health.

CDR3 sequence: CASSLVGTDNSPLHF. CDR3 bases: TGCGCCAGCAGCTTGGTCGGGACGGATAATTCACCCCTCCACTTT. The rearrangement links TRBV5-1 to TRBJ1-6, with D possibly matching TRBD1 (5 bases). Trimming stripped 0 bases from V and 5 bases from J, with 9 bases between. Germline V gene lookup returns CDR1 SGHRS and CDR2 YFSETQ. This CDR3 contains 15 residues.